This passage covers 7 T cell receptor beta chains from one sample sequenced in a study of T cells after yellow fever vaccination. TCRdb passed the 5' RACE reads through MiXCR, listing each CDR3 protein once. Among about 550,000 distinct CDR3 sequences, roughly 19% were seen once, and the ten largest hold roughly an eighth. Sample: PBMCs, taken 15 days after the yellow fever booster vaccination. Receptors were obtained from a young man who received the YFV17D yellow fever vaccine.

The rearrangement links TRBV28 to TRBJ2-1, with 7 bases that match TRBD1. The CDR3 is made up of 15 amino acids. The V gene's germline CDR1 is MDHEN and CDR2 SYDVKM. Losses at the gene ends were 6 bases for V and 5 bases for J; bases not matched to a gene: 10. This CDR3 reads CASRRGLLNNNEQFF. The CDR3 DNA reads as TGTGCCAGCAGAAGGGGGCTCCTCAATAACAATGAGCAGTTCTTC. The full variable domain, its missing parts supplied by reference TRBV28 and TRBJ2-1, is DVKVTQSSRYLVKRTGEKVFLECVQDMDHENMFWYRQDPGLGLRLIYFSYDVKMKEKGDIPEGYSVSREKKERFSLILESASTNQTSMYLCASRRGLLNNNEQFFGPGTRLTVL.

This clonotype was counted only a few times. V and J are TRBV3-1 and TRBJ1-6; D gene unclear. CDR1 and CDR2 (germline): LGHDT, YNNKEL (reference sequence). CDR3 length: 14 residues. Trimming removed 8 bases at V and 0 bases at J, with 8 bases between. CDR3 coding DNA: TGTGCCAGCGCTTCTAGCTCCTATAATTCACCCCTCCACTTT. It specifies CASASSSYNSPLHF.

The CDR3 bases are TGTGCCAGCAGCTTAGGAGCCAGCGGGACCAACAATGAGCAGTTCTTC. Amino acid sequence: CASSLGASGTNNEQFF. This chain uses TRBV7-2 with TRBJ2-1, with 7 bases that match TRBD2. This CDR3 comprises 16 residues. CDR1 is SGHTA and CDR2 is FQGNSA in the germline V gene. With V trimmed by 1 base and J by 5 bases, 8 bases remained unmatched.

This clonotype has more than one count but fewer than ten. This sequence joins TRBV6-5 and TRBJ2-5, with D perhaps TRBD2 (6 bases). This CDR3 has 15 residues. The germline V gene encodes CDR1 MNHEY and CDR2 SVGAGI. V was clipped by 2 bases and J by 2 bases, with 12 bases between them. CDR3 nucleotides: TGTGCCAGCAGTTACCACCTCGGGGGACAAGAGACCCAGTACTTC. Translating it yields CASSYHLGGQETQYF.

V and J are TRBV2 and TRBJ2-1; 9 bases align to TRBD2. With V trimmed by 3 bases and J by 7 bases, 7 bases remained unmatched. Germline CDR1 reads SNHLY; CDR2 reads FYNNEI. CDR3 length: 15 amino acids. The DNA for the CDR3 is TGTGCCAGCAGTGAGTTAAGACTAGCGGAGAATGAGCAGTTCTTC. Translating gives CASSELRLAENEQFF.

This clonotype was picked up a small number of times. The J gene is TRBJ2-2, the V gene TRBV20-1; no reliable D call. CDR1 and CDR2 (germline): DFQATT, SNEGSKA (reference sequence). V was pared by 7 bases and J by 5 bases, with 11 bases between. The CDR3 is 12 amino acids. As DNA, the CDR3 is TGCAGTGTCTATCTTATGACCGGGGAGCTGTTTTTT. Residues: CSVYLMTGELFF.

J is TRBJ2-3 and V is TRBV10-3, with D maybe TRBD1 (6 bases). This CDR3 is 13 amino acids long. V was cut by 10 bases and J by 14 bases, with 25 bases left in between. Germline values: CDR1 ENHRY, CDR2 SYGVKD. This chain's CDR3 is CATGRGGFSLPYF. The CDR3 DNA follows: TGTGCCACCGGCCGAGGGGGTTTCTCTTTACCGTATTTT.